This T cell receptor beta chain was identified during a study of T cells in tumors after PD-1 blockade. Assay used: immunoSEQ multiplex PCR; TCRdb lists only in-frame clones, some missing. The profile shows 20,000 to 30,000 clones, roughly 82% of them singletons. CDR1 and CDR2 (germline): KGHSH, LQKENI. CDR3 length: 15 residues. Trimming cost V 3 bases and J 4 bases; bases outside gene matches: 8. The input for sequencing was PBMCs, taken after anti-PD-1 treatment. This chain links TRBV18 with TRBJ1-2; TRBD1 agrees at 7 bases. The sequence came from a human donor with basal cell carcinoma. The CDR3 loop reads CASSPRKAGGYGYTF. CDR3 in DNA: TGTGCCAGCTCACCCCGTAAGGCAGGGGGCTATGGCTACACCTTC. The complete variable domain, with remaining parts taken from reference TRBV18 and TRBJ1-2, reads NAGVMQNPRHLVRRRGQEARLRCSPMKGHSHVYWYRQLPEEGLKFMVYLQKENIIDESGMPKERFSAEFPKEGPSILRIQQVVRGDSAAYFCASSPRKAGGYGYTFGSGTRLTVV.